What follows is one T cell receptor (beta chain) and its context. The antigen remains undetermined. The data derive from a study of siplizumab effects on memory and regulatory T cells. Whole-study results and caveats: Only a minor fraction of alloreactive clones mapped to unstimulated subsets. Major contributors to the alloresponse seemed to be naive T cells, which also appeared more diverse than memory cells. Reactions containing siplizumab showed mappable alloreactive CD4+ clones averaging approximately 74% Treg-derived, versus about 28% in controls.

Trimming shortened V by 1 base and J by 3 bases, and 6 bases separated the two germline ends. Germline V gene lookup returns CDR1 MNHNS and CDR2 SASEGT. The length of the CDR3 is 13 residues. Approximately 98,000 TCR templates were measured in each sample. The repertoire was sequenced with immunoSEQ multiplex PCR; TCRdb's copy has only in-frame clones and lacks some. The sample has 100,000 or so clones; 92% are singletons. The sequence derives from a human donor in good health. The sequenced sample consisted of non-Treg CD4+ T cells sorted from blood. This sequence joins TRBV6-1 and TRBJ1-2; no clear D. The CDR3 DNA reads TGTGCCAGCAGTGAAGGCGGGGACTATGGCTACACCTTC. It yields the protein CASSEGGDYGYTF.